The 21 T cell receptor beta chains in this list originate from one sample, sequenced in a study of cytomegalovirus exposure and HLA in healthy donors. The PCR employed 60 Vbeta primers together with 13 Jbeta primers. Sequencing used immunoSEQ multiplex PCR; TCRdb keeps in-frame clones, though not all of them. Altogether about 190,000 clones are present, over 60% being singletons, with the ten largest covering about 1%. The sequencing sample was made of PBMCs. These receptors came from a woman in her thirties or forties in good health and CMV-seronegative.

A few counts support this clone. The genes are TRBV6-1 and TRBJ1-4; D possibly corresponds to TRBD1 (6 bases). Germline loops: CDR1 MNHNS, CDR2 SASEGT. The germline V and J ends were trimmed by 2 bases and 2 bases, with 9 bases remaining between them. This CDR3 is built from 15 residues. The CDR3 region is CASSETGITNEKLFF. In nucleotides, the CDR3 is TGTGCCAGCAGTGAAACAGGGATTACTAATGAAAAACTGTTTTTT.

The J gene is TRBJ1-5, the V gene TRBV6-5; possibly TRBD1 for D (6 bases). The V end was cut by 4 bases, the J end by 2 bases, with 15 bases between. Germline V gene data show CDR1 as MNHEY and CDR2 as SVGAGI. CDR3 size: 16 residues. In DNA form, the CDR3 reads TGTGCCAGCAGTTTACAGGTACCAGGGGGCAATCAGCCCCAGCATTTT. This encodes CASSLQVPGGNQPQHF.

The chain employs TRBV28 and TRBJ1-2, with a tentative D call TRBD1 (6 bases). The CDR3 is 13 residues long. V was clipped by 5 bases and J by 4 bases, with 11 bases between them. CDR1 and CDR2 from the germline V gene are MDHEN and SYDVKM. In DNA, the CDR3 is TGTGCCAGCAGTGCCGCGGGGGCCTATGGCTACACCTTC. Encoded protein: CASSAAGAYGYTF.

The rearrangement joins TRBV29-1 to TRBJ1-1, with D maybe TRBD1 (5 bases). V was shortened by 7 bases and J by 1 base, with 13 bases between the two germline ends. In germline, CDR1 is SQVTM, CDR2 ANQGSEA. CDR3 length: 13 amino acids. DNA of the CDR3: TGCAGCGCCTTCTTACAGGCGAACACTGAAGCTTTCTTT. It specifies CSAFLQANTEAFF. Looking up the rest from reference TRBV29-1 and TRBJ1-1 gives the full variable domain: SAVISQKPSRDICQRGTSLTIQCQVDSQVTMMFWYRQQPGQSLTLIATANQGSEATYESGFVIDKFPISRPNLTFSTLTVSNMSPEDSSIYLCSAFLQANTEAFFGQGTRLTVV.

In its sample, this clone was seen once. The chain recombines TRBV27 with TRBJ2-3; tentatively, D is TRBD2 (6 bases). This CDR3 has 13 amino acids. Looked up from germline, CDR1 is MNHEY and CDR2 is SMNVEV (reference sequence). V lost 4 bases and J 1 base, leaving 6 bases between the germline ends. The CDR3 sequence: CASSWRGTDTQYF. CDR3 nucleotides: TGTGCCAGCAGTTGGAGGGGCACAGATACGCAGTATTTT.

This chain uses TRBV11-3 with TRBJ1-1, with 8 bases identical to TRBD1. The CDR3 has 15 residues. Trimming removed 5 bases from V and 1 base from J; junction bases left unmatched: 6. Germline V gene data show CDR1 as SGHNT and CDR2 as YENEEA. CDR3 nucleotide sequence: TGTGCCAGCAGCGGTGGGACAGGTGGGAACACTGAAGCTTTCTTT. Amino acid sequence: CASSGGTGGNTEAFF.

J is TRBJ2-1 and V is TRBV30, with 10 bases aligning to TRBD1. The CDR3 is 17 amino acids. The ends lost 4 bases at V and 2 bases at J; junction bases unmatched: 11. CDR1 and CDR2 (germline): GTSNPN, SVGIG (reference sequence). This CDR3 reads CAWNPGQGMGAYNEQFF. CDR3 DNA sequence: TGTGCCTGGAACCCGGGACAGGGGATGGGGGCCTACAATGAGCAGTTCTTC.

The genes are TRBV6-1 and TRBJ2-5; weak D call: TRBD1 (6 bases). V lost 6 bases and J 7 bases, leaving 18 bases between the germline ends. The CDR3 extends over 14 amino acids. Per the germline V gene, CDR1 is MNHNS and CDR2 is SASEGT. The CDR3 region has the DNA TGTGCCAGCAGAAGCCTAGGGGGACGTGCGACCCAGTACTTC. This codes for CASRSLGGRATQYF.

Points on this clone: This sample includes further DNA sequences coding for the same CDR3. J is TRBJ2-1 and V is TRBV5-4, with 11 positions matching TRBD2. CDR1 SGHNT and CDR2 YYREEE come from the germline V gene (reference sequence). Unmatched junction bases numbered 5, after V lost 4 bases and J lost 2 bases. The CDR3 contains 16 residues. The CDR3 DNA sequence: TGTGCCAGCAGCCCGGGGACTAGCGGTACCTACAATGAGCAGTTCTTC. Its protein is CASSPGTSGTYNEQFF.

This clone was counted once. This chain uses TRBV30 with TRBJ2-7, with 8 bases identical to TRBD1. V lost 0 bases, J lost 3 bases, and 7 bases stayed unmatched. Germline lookup yields CDR1 GTSNPN and CDR2 SVGIG (reference sequence). The CDR3 has 15 amino acids. The CDR3 is CAWSVRTGRYYEQYF. As DNA, the CDR3 is TGTGCCTGGAGTGTACGGACAGGGCGATACTACGAGCAGTACTTC.

CDR3 sequence reads: CASSKTGISYEQYF. DNA of the CDR3: TGTGCCAGCAGCAAGACGGGGATCTCCTACGAGCAGTACTTC. The V and J genes are TRBV6-5 and TRBJ2-7; D perhaps matches TRBD2 (5 bases). The CDR3 totals 14 residues. Germline CDR1 reads MNHEY; CDR2 reads SVGAGI. V shed 6 bases and J shed 0 bases, with 12 bases lying between them.

This sequence joins TRBV11-1 and TRBJ1-2; perhaps TRBD1 as D (6 bases). V lost 5 bases and J 6 bases, leaving 7 bases between the germline ends. The CDR3 spans 11 residues. Germline V gene sequence: CDR1 SGHAT, CDR2 FQDESV (reference sequence). The CDR3 DNA sequence: TGTGCCAGCAGCCCAGGGGATGGCTACACCTTC. Its protein product is CASSPGDGYTF. Drawing the rest from reference TRBV11-1 and TRBJ1-2, the complete variable domain is EAEVAQSPRYKITEKSQAVAFWCDPISGHATLYWYRQILGQGPELLVQFQDESVVDDSQLPKDRFSAERLKGVDSTLKIQPAELGDSAMYLCASSPGDGYTFGSGTRLTVV.

This chain joins TRBV7-2 and TRBJ2-1; TRBD1 might be the D (6 bases). The CDR3 extends over 15 amino acids. Germline CDR1 SGHTA, CDR2 FQGNSA. The ends were cut back, 6 bases at V and 0 bases at J, with 12 bases in the middle. CDR3 in amino acids: CASSGRDTSYNEQFF. Written as DNA, the CDR3 is TGTGCCAGCAGTGGACGGGACACCTCCTACAATGAGCAGTTCTTC.

J is TRBJ1-5 and V is TRBV19; no clear D gene. Germline V gives CDR1 LNHDA, CDR2 SQIVND (reference sequence). The CDR3 sequence is 12 residues long. The ends were cut back, 5 bases at V and 5 bases at J, with 7 bases in the middle. In DNA form, the CDR3 reads TGTGCCAGTAGTTTACTCGATCAGCCCCAGCATTTT. Amino acids: CASSLLDQPQHF.

The V gene is TRBV7-9, the J gene TRBJ1-3, with 7 bases fitting TRBD1. The CDR3 sequence is 17 residues long. The junction had 12 bases not matched to a gene; V was cut back by 5 bases and J by 2 bases. Germline lookup yields CDR1 SEHNR and CDR2 FQNEAQ (reference sequence). The CDR3 sequence is CASSARGTEYPGNTIYF. CDR3 nucleotide sequence: TGTGCCAGCAGCGCGAGAGGGACAGAGTATCCTGGAAACACCATATATTTT.

This clone was counted between two and nine times. The V call is TRBV5-4, the J call TRBJ1-4; tentatively, D is TRBD1 (6 bases). The CDR3 totals 13 residues. V was pared by 4 bases and J by 5 bases, with 9 bases between. Germline lookup yields CDR1 SGHNT and CDR2 YYREEE (reference sequence). CDR3 in amino acids: CASSSRGNEKLFF. The CDR3 nucleotides read TGTGCCAGCAGCAGCAGGGGCAATGAAAAACTGTTTTTT. The full variable domain, with the rest looked up from reference TRBV5-4 and TRBJ1-4, is ETGVTQSPTHLIKTRGQQVTLRCSSQSGHNTVSWYQQALGQGPQFIFQYYREEENGRGNFPPRFSGLQFPNYSSELNVNALELDDSALYLCASSSRGNEKLFFGSGTQLSVL.

This chain connects TRBV7-2 to TRBJ2-7; 7 nucleotides line up with TRBD2. The ends lost 8 bases at V and 1 base at J; junction bases unmatched: 11. The CDR3 loop spans 15 amino acids. The germline V gene encodes CDR1 SGHTA and CDR2 FQGNSA. The CDR3 coding sequence is TGTGCCAGCCGACTAAGTACGGGGGGTTCCTACGAGCAGTACTTC. It translates to CASRLSTGGSYEQYF.

The chain recombines TRBV9 with TRBJ1-2, with D possibly TRBD1 on 5 matching bases. Germline V gene data show CDR1 as SGDLS and CDR2 as YYNGEE. V was shortened by 3 bases and J by 0 bases, with 9 bases between the two germline ends. This CDR3 has 14 amino acids. The CDR3: CASSGQGANYGYTF. In nucleotides, the CDR3 is TGTGCCAGCAGCGGACAAGGGGCTAACTATGGCTACACCTTC.

The chain uses TRBV4-1 and TRBJ2-3; 10 nucleotides match TRBD2. Germline CDR1 MGHRA, CDR2 YSYEKL. This CDR3 is 16 amino acids long. Losses at the gene ends were 1 base for V and 2 bases for J; bases not matched to a gene: 3. The CDR3 region has the DNA TGCGCCAGCAGCCAAGGCGGACTAGCGGTCACAGATACGCAGTATTTT. Translation gives CASSQGGLAVTDTQYF.

V gene TRBV10-1 combines with J gene TRBJ2-4, with a tentative D call TRBD1 (6 bases). CDR3 length equals 17 residues. Trimming cost V 6 bases and J 1 base, with 19 bases left between them. Germline CDR1 WNHNN, CDR2 SYGVQD (reference sequence). The CDR3 DNA sequence: TGCGCCAGCAGGATGGACTGCCAAAGGGGGGCCAAAAACATTCAGTACTTC. It codes for CASRMDCQRGAKNIQYF.

This clone appeared a few times. V is TRBV7-2 and J is TRBJ2-3, with 13 positions matching TRBD2. Germline V gives CDR1 SGHTA, CDR2 FQGNSA. The CDR3 has 16 amino acids. Germline trimming cut 4 bases from V and 2 bases from J; bases unmatched to any gene: 3. CDR3 in amino acids: CASSWTSGSPTDTQYF. Here the CDR3 DNA reads TGTGCCAGCAGCTGGACTAGCGGGAGCCCCACAGATACGCAGTATTTT.